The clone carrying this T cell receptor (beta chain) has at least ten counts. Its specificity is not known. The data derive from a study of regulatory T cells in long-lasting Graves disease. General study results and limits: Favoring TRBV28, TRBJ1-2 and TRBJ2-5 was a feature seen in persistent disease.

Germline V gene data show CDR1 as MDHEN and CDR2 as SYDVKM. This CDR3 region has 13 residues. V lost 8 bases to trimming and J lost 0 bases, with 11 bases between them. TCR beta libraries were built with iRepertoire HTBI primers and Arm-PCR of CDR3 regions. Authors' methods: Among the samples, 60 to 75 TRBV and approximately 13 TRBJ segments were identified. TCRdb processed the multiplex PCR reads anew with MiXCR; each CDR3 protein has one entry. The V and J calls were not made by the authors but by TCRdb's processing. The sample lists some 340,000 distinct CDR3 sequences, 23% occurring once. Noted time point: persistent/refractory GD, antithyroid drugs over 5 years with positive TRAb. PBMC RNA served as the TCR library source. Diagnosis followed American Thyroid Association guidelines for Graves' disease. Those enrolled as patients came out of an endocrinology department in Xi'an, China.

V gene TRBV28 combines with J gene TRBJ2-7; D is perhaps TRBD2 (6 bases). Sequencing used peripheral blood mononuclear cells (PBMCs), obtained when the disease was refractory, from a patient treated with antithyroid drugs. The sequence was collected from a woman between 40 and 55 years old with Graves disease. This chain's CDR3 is CASGRYSSYEQYF. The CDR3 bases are TGTGCCAGCGGGAGGTATAGCTCCTACGAGCAGTACTTC.